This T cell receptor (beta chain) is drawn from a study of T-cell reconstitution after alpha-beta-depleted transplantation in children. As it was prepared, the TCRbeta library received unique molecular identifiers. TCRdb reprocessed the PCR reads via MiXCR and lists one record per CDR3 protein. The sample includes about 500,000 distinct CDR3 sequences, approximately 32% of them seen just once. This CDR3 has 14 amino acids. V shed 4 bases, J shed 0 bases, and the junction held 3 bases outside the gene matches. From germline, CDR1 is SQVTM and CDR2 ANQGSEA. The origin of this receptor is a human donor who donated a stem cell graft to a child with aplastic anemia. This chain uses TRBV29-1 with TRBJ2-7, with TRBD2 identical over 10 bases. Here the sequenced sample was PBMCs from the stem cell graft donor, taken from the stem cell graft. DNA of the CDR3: TGCAGCGTTGGACTAGCGGGTCACTCCTACGAGCAGTACTTC. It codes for CSVGLAGHSYEQYF.